This TCR beta chain was observed in a study of cytomegalovirus exposure and HLA in healthy donors. Study-wide results and caveats: Another analysis was done later, and it associated approximately 18,000 TCR beta sequences with HLA alleles at 0.05 false discovery rate.

PCR primers comprised 60 Vbeta and 13 Jbeta primers. Sequencing used immunoSEQ multiplex PCR; TCRdb keeps in-frame clones, though not all of them. Of 95,000 to 130,000 clones in the sample, 75% were seen once. The ends lost 2 bases at V and 9 bases at J; junction bases unmatched: 8. The CDR3 runs to 16 residues. In germline, CDR1 is GTSNPN, CDR2 SVGIG (reference sequence). Regarding this clone: The target antigen is unknown.

The source material was PBMCs. This chain links TRBV30 with TRBJ2-1, with 15 nucleotides matching TRBD2. The clonotype was recovered from a woman aged 18-29 years in good health and CMV-seronegative. The CDR3 nucleotides are TGTGCCTGGAGTACCGGGACTAGCGGGGGGCGGGGTGAGCAGTTCTTC. Translation gives CAWSTGTSGGRGEQFF.